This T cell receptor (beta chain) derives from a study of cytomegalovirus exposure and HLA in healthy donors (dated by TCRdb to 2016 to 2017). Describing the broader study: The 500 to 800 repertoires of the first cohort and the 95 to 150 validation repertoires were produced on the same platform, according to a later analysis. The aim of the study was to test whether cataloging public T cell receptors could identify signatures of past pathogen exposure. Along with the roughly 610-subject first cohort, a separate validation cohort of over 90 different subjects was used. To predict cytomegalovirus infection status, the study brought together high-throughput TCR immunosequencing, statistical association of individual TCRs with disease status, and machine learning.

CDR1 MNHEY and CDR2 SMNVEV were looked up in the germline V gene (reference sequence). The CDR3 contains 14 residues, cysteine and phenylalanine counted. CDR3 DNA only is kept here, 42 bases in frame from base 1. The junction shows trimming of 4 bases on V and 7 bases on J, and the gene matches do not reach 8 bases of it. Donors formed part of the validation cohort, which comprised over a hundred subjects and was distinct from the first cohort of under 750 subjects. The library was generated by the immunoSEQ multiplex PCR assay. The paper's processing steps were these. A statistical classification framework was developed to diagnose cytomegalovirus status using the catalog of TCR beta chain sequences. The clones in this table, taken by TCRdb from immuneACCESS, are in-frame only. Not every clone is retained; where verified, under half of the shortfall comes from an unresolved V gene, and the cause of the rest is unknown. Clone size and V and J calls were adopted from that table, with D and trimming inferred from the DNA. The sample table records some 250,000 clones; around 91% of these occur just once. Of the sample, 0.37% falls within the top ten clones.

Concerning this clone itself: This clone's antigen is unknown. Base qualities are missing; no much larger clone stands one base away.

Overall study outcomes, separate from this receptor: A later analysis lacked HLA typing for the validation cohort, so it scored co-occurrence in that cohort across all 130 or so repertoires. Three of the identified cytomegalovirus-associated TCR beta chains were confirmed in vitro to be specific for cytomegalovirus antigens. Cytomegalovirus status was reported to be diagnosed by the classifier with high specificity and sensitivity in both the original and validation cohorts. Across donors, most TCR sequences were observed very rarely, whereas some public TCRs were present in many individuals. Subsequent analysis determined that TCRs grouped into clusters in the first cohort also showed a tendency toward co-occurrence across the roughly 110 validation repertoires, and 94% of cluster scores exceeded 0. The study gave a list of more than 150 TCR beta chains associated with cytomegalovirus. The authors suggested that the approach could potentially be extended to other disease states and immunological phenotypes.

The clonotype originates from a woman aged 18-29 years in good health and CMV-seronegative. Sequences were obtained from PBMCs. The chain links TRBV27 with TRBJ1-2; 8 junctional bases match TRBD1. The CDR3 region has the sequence CASSSGQGWLGYTF. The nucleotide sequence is TGTGCCAGCAGTTCCGGACAGGGATGGCTTGGCTACACCTTC.